This TCR beta chain originates from a study of technical replicates of blood from four donors. Profiling relied on immunoSEQ multiplex PCR, and the TCRdb table lists in-frame clones only, not all of them. The sample holds around 68,000 clones, roughly 89% seen once. This clone was detected once. This clonotype was obtained from a human donor in good health. Some clones in this sample may be carry-over from other donors' samples. The sequenced sample was T cells isolated from PBMCs.

The CDR3 reads CAISTVPGQASYEQYF. DNA for the CDR3: TGTGCCATCAGTACGGTACCGGGACAGGCCTCCTACGAGCAGTACTTC. The chain employs TRBV10-3 and TRBJ2-7, with 8 positions matching TRBD1. CDR3 length: 16 residues. Germline V lookup: CDR1 ENHRY, CDR2 SYGVKD. Unmatched junction bases numbered 9, after V lost 5 bases and J lost 0 bases.